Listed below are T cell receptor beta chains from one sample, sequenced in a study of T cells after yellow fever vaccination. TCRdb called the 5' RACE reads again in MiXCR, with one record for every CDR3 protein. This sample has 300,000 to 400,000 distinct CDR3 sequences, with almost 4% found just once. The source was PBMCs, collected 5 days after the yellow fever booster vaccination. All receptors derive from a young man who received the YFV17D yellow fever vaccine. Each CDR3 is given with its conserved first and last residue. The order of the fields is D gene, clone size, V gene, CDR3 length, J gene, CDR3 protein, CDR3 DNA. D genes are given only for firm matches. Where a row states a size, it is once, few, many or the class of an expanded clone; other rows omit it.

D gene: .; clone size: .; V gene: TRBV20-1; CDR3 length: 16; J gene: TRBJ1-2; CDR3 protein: CSARGARVGVSYGYTF; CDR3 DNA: TGCAGTGCTAGAGGGGCCCGCGTAGGAGTAAGCTATGGCTACACCTTC
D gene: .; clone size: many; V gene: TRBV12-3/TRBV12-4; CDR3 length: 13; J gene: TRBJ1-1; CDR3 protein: CASSLGGANEAFF; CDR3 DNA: TGTGCCAGCAGTTTAGGAGGGGCCAATGAAGCTTTCTTT
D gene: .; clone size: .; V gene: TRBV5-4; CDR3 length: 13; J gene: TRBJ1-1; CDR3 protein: CASSWVGDTEAFF; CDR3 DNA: TGTGCCAGCAGCTGGGTTGGGGACACTGAAGCTTTCTTT
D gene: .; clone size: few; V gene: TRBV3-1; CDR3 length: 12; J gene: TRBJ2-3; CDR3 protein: CASSQDSDTQYF; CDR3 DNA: TGTGCCAGCAGCCAAGACTCTGATACGCAGTATTTT
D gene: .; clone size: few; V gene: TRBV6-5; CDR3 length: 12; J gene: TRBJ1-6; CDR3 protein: CASSYADSPLHF; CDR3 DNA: TGTGCCAGCAGTTACGCGGATTCACCCCTCCACTTT
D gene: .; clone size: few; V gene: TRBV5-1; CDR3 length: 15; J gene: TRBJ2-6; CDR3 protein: CASSGGTSGSGVLTF; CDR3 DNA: TGCGCCAGCAGCGGGGGGACATCCGGTTCCGGGGTCCTGACTTTC
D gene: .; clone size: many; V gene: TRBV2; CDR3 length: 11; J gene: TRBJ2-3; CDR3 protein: CANGGTDTQYF; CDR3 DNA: TGTGCCAATGGGGGTACAGATACGCAGTATTTT
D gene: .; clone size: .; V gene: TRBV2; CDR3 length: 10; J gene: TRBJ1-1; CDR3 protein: CASSVTEAFF; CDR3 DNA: TGTGCCAGCAGCGTCACAGAAGCTTTCTTT
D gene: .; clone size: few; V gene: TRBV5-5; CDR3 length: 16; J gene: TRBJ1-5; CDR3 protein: CASSTHPGGPYQPQHF; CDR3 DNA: TGTGCCAGCAGCACTCATCCGGGGGGTCCTTATCAGCCCCAGCATTTT
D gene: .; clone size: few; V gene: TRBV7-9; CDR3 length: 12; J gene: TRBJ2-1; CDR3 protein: CASSLYGYEQFF; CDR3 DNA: TGTGCCAGCAGCTTATACGGGTATGAGCAGTTCTTC
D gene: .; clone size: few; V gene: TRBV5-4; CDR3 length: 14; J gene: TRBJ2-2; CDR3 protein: CASSRVGNTGELFF; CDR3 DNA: TGTGCCAGCAGCCGGGTGGGGAACACCGGGGAGCTGTTTTTT
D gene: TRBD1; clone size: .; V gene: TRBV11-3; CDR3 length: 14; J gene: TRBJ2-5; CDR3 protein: CASSSQGQGKTQYF; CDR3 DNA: TGTGCCAGCAGCTCGCAGGGACAGGGAAAGACCCAGTACTTC
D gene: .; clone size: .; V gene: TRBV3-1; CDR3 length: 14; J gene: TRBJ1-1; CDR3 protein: CASSRGLTGTEAFF; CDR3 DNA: TGTGCCAGCAGCCGTGGACTAACGGGCACTGAAGCTTTCTTT
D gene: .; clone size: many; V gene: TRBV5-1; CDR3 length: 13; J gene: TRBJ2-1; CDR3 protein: CASGNLRGNEQFF; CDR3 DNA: TGCGCCAGCGGAAATCTAAGGGGCAATGAGCAGTTCTTC
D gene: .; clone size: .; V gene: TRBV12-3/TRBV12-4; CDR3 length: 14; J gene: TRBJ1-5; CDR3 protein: CASSLSIVTQPQHF; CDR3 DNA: TGTGCCAGCAGTTTAAGTATCGTAACTCAGCCCCAGCATTTT
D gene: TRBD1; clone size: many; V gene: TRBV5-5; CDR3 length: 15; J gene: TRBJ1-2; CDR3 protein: CASSLTGQGGYGYTF; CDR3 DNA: TGTGCCAGCAGCTTGACGGGACAGGGAGGATATGGCTACACCTTC
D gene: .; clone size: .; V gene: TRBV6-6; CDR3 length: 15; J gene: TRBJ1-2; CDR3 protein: CASSYGQGRNYGYTF; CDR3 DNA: TGTGCCAGCAGTTACGGACAAGGACGGAACTATGGCTACACCTTC
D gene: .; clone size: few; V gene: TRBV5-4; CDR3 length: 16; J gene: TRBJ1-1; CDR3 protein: CASSPGGAPPDTEAFF; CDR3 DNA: TGTGCCAGCAGCCCTGGCGGGGCCCCCCCAGACACTGAAGCTTTCTTT
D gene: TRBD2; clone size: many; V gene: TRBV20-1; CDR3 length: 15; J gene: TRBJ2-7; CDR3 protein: CSAPASSGASYEQYF; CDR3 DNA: TGCAGTGCTCCTGCATCTAGCGGGGCCTCCTACGAGCAGTACTTC
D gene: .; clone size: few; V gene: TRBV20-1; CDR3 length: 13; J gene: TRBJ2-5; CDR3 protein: CSPSPGQQETQYF; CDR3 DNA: TGCAGTCCCAGCCCTGGACAGCAAGAGACCCAGTACTTC
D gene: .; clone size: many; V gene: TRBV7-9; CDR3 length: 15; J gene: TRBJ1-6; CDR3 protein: CASSLRGRGNSPLHF; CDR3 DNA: TGTGCCAGCAGCTTAAGAGGCAGGGGTAATTCACCCCTCCACTTT
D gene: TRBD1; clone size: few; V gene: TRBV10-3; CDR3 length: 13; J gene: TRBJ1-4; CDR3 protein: CAIRRQGNEKLFF; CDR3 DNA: TGTGCCATCCGGAGACAGGGGAATGAAAAACTGTTTTTT
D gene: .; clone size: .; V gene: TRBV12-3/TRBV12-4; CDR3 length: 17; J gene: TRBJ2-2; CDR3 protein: CASLGTEPYPDTGELFF; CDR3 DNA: TGTGCCAGCCTCGGGACCGAACCCTATCCGGACACCGGGGAGCTGTTTTTT
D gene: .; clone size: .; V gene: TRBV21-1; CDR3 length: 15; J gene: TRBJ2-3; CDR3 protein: CASSKGGLTTDTQYF; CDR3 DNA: TGTGCCAGCAGCAAGGGGGGACTTACCACAGATACGCAGTATTTT
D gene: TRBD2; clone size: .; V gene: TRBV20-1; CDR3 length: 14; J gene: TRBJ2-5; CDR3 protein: CSATLLAGLETQYF; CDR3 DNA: TGCAGTGCTACTCTACTAGCGGGCCTTGAGACCCAGTACTTC
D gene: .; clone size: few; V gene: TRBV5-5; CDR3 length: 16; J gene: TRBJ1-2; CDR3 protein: CASSQDDRPSNYGYTF; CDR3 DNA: TGTGCCAGCAGTCAAGACGACAGACCCTCTAACTATGGCTACACCTTC
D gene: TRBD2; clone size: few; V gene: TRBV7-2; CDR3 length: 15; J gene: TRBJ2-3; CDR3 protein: CASSHRGGTVDTQYF; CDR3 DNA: TGTGCCAGCAGCCACCGGGGGGGGACGGTAGATACGCAGTATTTT
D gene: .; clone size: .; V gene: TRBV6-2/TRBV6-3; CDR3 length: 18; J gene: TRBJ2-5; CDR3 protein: CASSYSILIGFGEETQYF; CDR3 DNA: TGTGCCAGCAGTTACTCGATTCTCATCGGGTTCGGTGAGGAGACCCAGTACTTC
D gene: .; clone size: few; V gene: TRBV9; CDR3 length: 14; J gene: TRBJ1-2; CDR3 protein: CASSVGGEYRGYTF; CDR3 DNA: TGTGCCAGCAGCGTCGGGGGGGAATATCGTGGCTACACCTTC
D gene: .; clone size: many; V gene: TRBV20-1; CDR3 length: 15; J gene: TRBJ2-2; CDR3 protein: CSARSGTLYTGELFF; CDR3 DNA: TGCAGTGCTAGATCAGGGACTCTATACACCGGGGAGCTGTTTTTT
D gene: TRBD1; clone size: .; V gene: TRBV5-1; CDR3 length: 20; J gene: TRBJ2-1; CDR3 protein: CASSPGLRTGVSISYNEQFF; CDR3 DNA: TGCGCCAGCAGCCCTGGCTTACGGACAGGGGTGTCGATATCCTACAATGAGCAGTTCTTC
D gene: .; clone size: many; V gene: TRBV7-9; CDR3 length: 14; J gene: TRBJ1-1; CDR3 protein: CASSSVTGRIEAFF; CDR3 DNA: TGTGCCAGCAGCTCCGTAACAGGTCGGATTGAAGCTTTCTTT
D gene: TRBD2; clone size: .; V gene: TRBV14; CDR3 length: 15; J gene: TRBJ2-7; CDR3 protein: CASSHTSGGADEQYF; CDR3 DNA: TGTGCCAGCAGCCACACTAGCGGGGGGGCAGACGAGCAGTACTTC
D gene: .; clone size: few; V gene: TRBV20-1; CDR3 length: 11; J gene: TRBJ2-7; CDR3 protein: CSATYYNEQYF; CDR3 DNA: TGCAGTGCTACCTACTACAACGAGCAGTACTTC
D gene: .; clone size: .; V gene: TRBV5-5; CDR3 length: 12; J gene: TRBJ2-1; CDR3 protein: CASSFSLREQFF; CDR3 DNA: TGTGCCAGCAGCTTCTCACTACGGGAGCAGTTCTTC
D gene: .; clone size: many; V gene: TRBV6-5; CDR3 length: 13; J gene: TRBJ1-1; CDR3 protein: CASSYSRVTEAFF; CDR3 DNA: TGTGCCAGCAGTTACTCGCGGGTCACTGAAGCTTTCTTT
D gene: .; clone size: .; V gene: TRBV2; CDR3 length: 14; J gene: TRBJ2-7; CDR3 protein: CASSASPSGYEQYF; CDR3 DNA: TGTGCCAGCAGTGCCTCCCCATCCGGCTACGAGCAGTACTTC
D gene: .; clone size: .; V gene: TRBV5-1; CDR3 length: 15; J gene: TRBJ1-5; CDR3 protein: CASSLASGAGQPQHF; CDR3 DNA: TGCGCCAGCAGCTTGGCGTCTGGGGCCGGTCAGCCCCAGCATTTT
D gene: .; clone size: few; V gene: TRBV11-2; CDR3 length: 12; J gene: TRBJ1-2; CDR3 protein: CASSGDNYGYTF; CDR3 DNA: TGTGCCAGCAGCGGGGATAACTATGGCTACACCTTC
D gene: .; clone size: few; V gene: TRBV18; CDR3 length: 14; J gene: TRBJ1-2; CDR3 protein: CASSPQTALRGYTF; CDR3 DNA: TGTGCCAGCTCACCTCAGACGGCTCTCCGGGGCTACACCTTC
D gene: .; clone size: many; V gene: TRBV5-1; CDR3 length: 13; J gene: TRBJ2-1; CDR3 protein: CASSLGWYNEQFF; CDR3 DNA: TGCGCCAGCAGCTTGGGGTGGTACAATGAGCAGTTCTTC
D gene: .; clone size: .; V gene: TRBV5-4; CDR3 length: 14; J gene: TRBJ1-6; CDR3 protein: CASSFGPGNSPLHF; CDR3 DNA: TGTGCCAGCAGCTTCGGACCCGGAAATTCACCCCTCCACTTT
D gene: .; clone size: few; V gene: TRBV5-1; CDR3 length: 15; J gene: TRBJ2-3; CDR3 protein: CASSLAGPLTDTQYF; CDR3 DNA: TGCGCCAGCAGCTTGGCGGGGCCACTCACAGATACGCAGTATTTT
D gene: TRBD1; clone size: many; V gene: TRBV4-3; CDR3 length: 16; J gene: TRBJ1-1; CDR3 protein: CASSQDRRGRGTEAFF; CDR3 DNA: TGCGCCAGCAGCCAAGATAGGAGGGGGCGAGGGACTGAAGCTTTCTTT
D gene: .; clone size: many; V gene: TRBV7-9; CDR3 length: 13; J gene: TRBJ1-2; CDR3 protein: CASSLALVHGYTF; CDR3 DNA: TGTGCCAGCAGCTTAGCTCTGGTTCATGGCTACACCTTC
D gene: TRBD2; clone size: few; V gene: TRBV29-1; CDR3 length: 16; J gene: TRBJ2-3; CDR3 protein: CSVDPVSGGPGDTQYF; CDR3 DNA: TGCAGCGTTGACCCCGTAAGCGGGGGGCCGGGAGATACGCAGTATTTT
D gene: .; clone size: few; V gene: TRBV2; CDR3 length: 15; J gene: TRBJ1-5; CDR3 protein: CASSDYRVSNQPQHF; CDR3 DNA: TGTGCCAGCAGTGATTACAGGGTAAGCAATCAGCCCCAGCATTTT
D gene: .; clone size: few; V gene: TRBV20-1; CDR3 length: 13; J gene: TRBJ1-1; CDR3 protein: CSATRQTNTEAFF; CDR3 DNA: TGCAGTGCTACGAGACAGACGAACACTGAAGCTTTCTTT
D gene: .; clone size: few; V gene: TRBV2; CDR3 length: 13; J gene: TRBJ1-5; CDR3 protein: CASTGIVNQPQHF; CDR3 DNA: TGTGCCAGCACTGGGATCGTGAATCAGCCCCAGCATTTT
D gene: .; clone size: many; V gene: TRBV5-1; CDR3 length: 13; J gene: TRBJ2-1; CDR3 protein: CASRSTGRREQFF; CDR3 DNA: TGCGCCAGCAGGTCCACGGGGCGTAGGGAGCAGTTCTTC
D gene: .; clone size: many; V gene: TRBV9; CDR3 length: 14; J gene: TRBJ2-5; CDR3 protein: CASSVGGVRETQYF; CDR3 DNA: TGTGCCAGCAGCGTAGGGGGGGTGCGGGAGACCCAGTACTTC
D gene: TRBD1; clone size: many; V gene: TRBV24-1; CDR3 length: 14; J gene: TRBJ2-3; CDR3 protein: CATGTEHSTDTQYF; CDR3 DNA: TGTGCCACCGGGACAGAGCATAGCACAGATACGCAGTATTTT
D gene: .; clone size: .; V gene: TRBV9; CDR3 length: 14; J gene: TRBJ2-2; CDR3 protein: CASRDLSNTGELFF; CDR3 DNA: TGTGCCAGCCGGGACCTATCGAACACCGGGGAGCTGTTTTTT
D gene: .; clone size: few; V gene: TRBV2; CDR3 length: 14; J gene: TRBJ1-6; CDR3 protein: CASRSGDLYSPLHF; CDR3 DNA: TGTGCCAGCAGATCAGGGGATCTTTACTCACCCCTCCACTTT
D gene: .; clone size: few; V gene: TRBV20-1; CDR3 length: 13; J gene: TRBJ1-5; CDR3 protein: CSASGGINQPQHF; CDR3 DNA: TGCAGTGCTAGTGGGGGAATCAATCAGCCCCAGCATTTT
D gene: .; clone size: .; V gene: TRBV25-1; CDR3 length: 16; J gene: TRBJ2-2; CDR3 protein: CASSPRGLSNTGELFF; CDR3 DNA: TGTGCCAGCAGTCCTAGGGGCCTCTCGAACACCGGGGAGCTGTTTTTT
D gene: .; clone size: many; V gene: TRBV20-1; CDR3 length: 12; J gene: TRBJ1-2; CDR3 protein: CSASRQAHGYTF; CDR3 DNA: TGCAGTGCTAGTCGGCAGGCGCACGGCTACACCTTC